The 22 T cell receptor beta chains below were found in one sample sequenced in a study of blood T cell repertoires in COVID-19. Sequencing was performed with immunoSEQ multiplex PCR; in TCRdb, only in-frame clones are kept and a portion is missing. Among 430,000 or so clones listed, 88% were seen once. Material for sequencing was PBMCs or T cells enriched from blood (not recorded which). These receptors all come from a woman aged 40 to 55 who had recovered from COVID-19.

The V gene is TRBV30, the J gene TRBJ2-7; maybe TRBD2 (5 bases). This CDR3 is built from 13 residues. CDR1 is GTSNPN, CDR2 SVGIG, per germline (reference sequence). With 3 bases removed from V and 4 bases from J, the gap between germline ends came to 13 bases. The CDR3 sequence: CAWRLDVTYEQYF. CDR3 coding DNA: TGTGCCTGGAGACTAGACGTGACTTACGAGCAGTACTTC.

This chain connects TRBV7-8 to TRBJ2-2; TRBD2 might be the D (5 bases). V was cut by 6 bases and J by 5 bases, with 16 bases left in between. Germline V lookup: CDR1 SGHVS, CDR2 FQNEAQ. This CDR3 spans 15 amino acids. The CDR3 sequence is CASRSMRVGTGELFF. CDR3 in DNA: TGTGCCAGCAGGTCTATGAGGGTAGGGACCGGGGAGCTGTTTTTT.

The gene calls are TRBV29-1 and TRBJ1-1; D is unclear. V was shortened by 4 bases and J by 10 bases, with 22 bases between the two germline ends. Looked up from germline, CDR1 is SQVTM and CDR2 is ANQGSEA. The CDR3 totals 14 residues. CDR3: CSVVGIVAGPGAFF. CDR3 bases: TGCAGCGTTGTTGGCATCGTCGCGGGTCCTGGAGCTTTCTTT.

V and J are TRBV2 and TRBJ1-1; TRBD1 might be the D (5 bases). CDR1 is SNHLY and CDR2 is FYNNEI in the germline V gene. V dropped 6 bases and J dropped 0 bases, with 17 bases sitting between them. CDR3 length: 16 amino acids. This chain's CDR3 is CASSQLAGGLNTEAFF. CDR3 bases: TGTGCCAGCAGCCAATTGGCGGGGGGTTTGAACACTGAAGCTTTCTTT.

The sample holds one count of this clone. The rearrangement links TRBV9 to TRBJ2-1; 7 bases align to TRBD2. Germline V gene data show CDR1 as SGDLS and CDR2 as YYNGEE. The CDR3 sequence is 15 residues long. The J segment lost 7 bases and the V segment lost 0 bases, leaving 7 bases of the junction unmatched. The CDR3 sequence: CASSVALAVINEQFF. The DNA for the CDR3 is TGTGCCAGCAGCGTAGCTCTAGCGGTAATAAATGAGCAGTTCTTC.

V gene TRBV7-9 combines with J gene TRBJ1-4, with 9 positions matching TRBD1. The CDR3 has 16 amino acids. Germline values: CDR1 SEHNR, CDR2 FQNEAQ (reference sequence). With V trimmed by 1 base and J by 3 bases, 3 bases remained unmatched. CDR3 DNA: TGTGCCAGCAGCTTAGACAGGACAGGGGCTAATGAAAAACTGTTTTTT. Protein sequence: CASSLDRTGANEKLFF.

This chain joins TRBV6-1 and TRBJ1-1; D is undetermined. Trimming cost V 2 bases and J 1 base, with 5 bases left between them. The germline V gene encodes CDR1 MNHNS and CDR2 SASEGT. CDR3 size: 13 residues. The CDR3 bases are TGTGCCAGCAGTGAATACAGGAACACTGAAGCTTTCTTT. Translating it yields CASSEYRNTEAFF.

This clone was seen only once. The CDR3: CASSPNGSSYNEQFF. CDR3 DNA sequence: TGTGCCAGCTCCCCTAACGGGAGCTCCTACAATGAGCAGTTCTTC. The V call is TRBV18, the J call TRBJ2-1; D may be TRBD2 (6 bases). Trimming shortened V by 6 bases and J by 0 bases, and 12 bases separated the two germline ends. This CDR3 region has 15 residues. Germline V lookup: CDR1 KGHSH, CDR2 LQKENI.

J is TRBJ2-7 and V is TRBV11-2, with 7 bases matching TRBD1. This CDR3 contains 17 residues. V trimming: 1 base; J trimming: 7 bases; junction bases outside the gene matches: 16. CDR1 is SGHAT and CDR2 is FQNNGV in the germline V gene. The CDR3 protein is CASSLVSLRDRAREQYF. As DNA, the CDR3 is TGTGCCAGCAGCTTAGTCTCCCTCCGGGACAGAGCCCGGGAGCAGTACTTC.

The rearrangement uses TRBV4-1 and TRBJ1-1, with 8 bases fitting TRBD1. The V and J ends lost 10 bases and 1 base, in that order; junction bases with no gene match: 11. Germline CDR1 reads MGHRA; CDR2 reads YSYEKL. The length of the CDR3 is 15 residues. The CDR3 protein is CATGTGQGWNTEAFF. CDR3 bases: TGCGCCACCGGGACTGGACAGGGTTGGAACACTGAAGCTTTCTTT.

The genes are TRBV18 and TRBJ2-2, with 9 bases matching TRBD1. Germline V CDR1 and CDR2: KGHSH, LQKENI. The CDR3 contains 16 residues. The junction had 4 bases not matched to a gene; V was cut back by 1 base and J by 4 bases. CDR3: CASSPLGQGITGELFF. Written as DNA, the CDR3 is TGTGCCAGCTCACCACTTGGACAGGGGATCACCGGGGAGCTGTTTTTT. The entire variable domain, with the rest obtained from reference TRBV18 and TRBJ2-2, is as follows: NAGVMQNPRHLVRRRGQEARLRCSPMKGHSHVYWYRQLPEEGLKFMVYLQKENIIDESGMPKERFSAEFPKEGPSILRIQQVVRGDSAAYFCASSPLGQGITGELFFGEGSRLTVL.

This sequence joins TRBV7-9 and TRBJ2-7; 7 positions match TRBD1. CDR1 is SEHNR, CDR2 FQNEAQ, per germline (reference sequence). The CDR3 extends over 14 amino acids. Trimming removed 4 bases from V and 2 bases from J; junction bases left unmatched: 5. This CDR3 is CASSSLTGPYEQYF. CDR3 coding DNA: TGTGCCAGCAGCTCCCTGACAGGGCCCTACGAGCAGTACTTC.

The table lists this clone with a count of one. The chain uses TRBV3-1 (or the pseudogene TRBV3-2) and TRBJ2-7; D may be TRBD1 (5 bases). V was clipped by 1 base and J by 5 bases, with 6 bases between them. Germline V gives CDR1 LGHDT, CDR2 YNNKEL (reference sequence). This CDR3 spans 12 amino acids. The CDR3 sequence: CASSQAGNEQYF. The CDR3 DNA follows: TGTGCCAGCAGCCAAGCAGGGAACGAGCAGTACTTC.

This sequence joins TRBV6-4 and TRBJ2-3, with 7 bases matching TRBD1. CDR1 is MRHNA and CDR2 is SNTAGT in the germline V gene. The ends lost 6 bases at V and 8 bases at J; junction bases unmatched: 14. This CDR3 has 15 amino acids. The DNA of the CDR3 is TGTGCCAGCAGCGGAAGGGGAGACAGGGCCGGTACGCAGTATTTT. Translated, it gives CASSGRGDRAGTQYF.

This chain uses TRBV29-1 with TRBJ1-1, with D perhaps TRBD1 (6 bases). There are 12 residues in the CDR3. Per germline, CDR1 SQVTM and CDR2 ANQGSEA. V gave up 6 bases and J gave up 1 base, with 9 bases separating them. CDR3 loop: CSVKGQNTEAFF. DNA of the CDR3: TGCAGCGTAAAGGGACAGAACACTGAAGCTTTCTTT.

This clone was recorded a few times. The rearrangement joins TRBV5-6 to TRBJ2-7; 9 nucleotides align to TRBD2. J was trimmed by 6 bases and V by 1 base; bases with no gene match: 11. Germline CDR1 and CDR2: SGHDT and YYEEEE. This CDR3 has 16 residues. In DNA, the CDR3 is TGTGCCAGCAGCTTGTTTAGCGGGAGAACTCTTCGCGAGCAGTACTTC. It codes for CASSLFSGRTLREQYF.

The V gene is TRBV4-2, the J gene TRBJ2-3; 7 nucleotides align to TRBD1. V was clipped by 4 bases and J by 2 bases; unmatched bases: 9. This CDR3 comprises 16 residues. From germline, CDR1 is LGHNA and CDR2 YNFKEQ. The CDR3 is CASSPERDSLTDTQYF. In DNA, the CDR3 is TGTGCCAGCAGCCCCGAACGGGACAGCCTCACAGATACGCAGTATTTT.

This clone has a count of ten or more. This chain links TRBV15 with TRBJ2-1; 15 bases match TRBD2. Germline CDR1 LNHNV, CDR2 YYDKDF (reference sequence). V gave up 4 bases and J gave up 15 bases; unmatched junction bases: 7. The CDR3 is made up of 14 amino acids. CDR3 sequence: CATSTRTSGRASFF. The CDR3 nucleotides are TGTGCCACCAGCACAAGGACTAGCGGGAGGGCCTCGTTCTTC.

Regarding this clone: This sample includes further DNA sequences coding for the same CDR3. The DNA for the CDR3 is TGTGCCAGCAGCCCCTCGAACTATGGCTACACCTTC. Residues: CASSPSNYGYTF. The gene calls are TRBV12-3 or TRBV12-4 and TRBJ1-2; no clear D. V was shortened by 6 bases and J by 2 bases, with 7 bases between the two germline ends. The CDR3 extends over 12 amino acids.

The sample holds one count of this clone. The chain joins TRBV18 to TRBJ2-3; D is unresolved. Trimming shortened V by 2 bases and J by 6 bases, and 3 bases separated the two germline ends. CDR3 length equals 11 residues. Germline CDR1 KGHSH, CDR2 LQKENI. DNA of the CDR3: TGTGCCAGCTCACCAGCGGATACGCAGTATTTT. Amino acids: CASSPADTQYF.

The V and J genes are TRBV15 and TRBJ2-1; TRBD2 matches at 14 bases. V shed 1 base and J 5 bases; nucleotides not matched to a gene: 7. Germline lookup yields CDR1 LNHNV and CDR2 YYDKDF (reference sequence). The CDR3 runs 18 residues. This chain's CDR3 is CATSRGRGTSGGNNEQFF. For the CDR3, the DNA is TGTGCCACCAGCAGAGGACGCGGGACTAGCGGGGGTAACAATGAGCAGTTCTTC.

The chain recombines TRBV11-3 with TRBJ1-1; perhaps TRBD1 as D (6 bases). Germline V gene sequence: CDR1 SGHNT, CDR2 YENEEA. V was pared by 4 bases and J by 5 bases, with 8 bases between. CDR3 length: 12 amino acids. CDR3 sequence reads: CASSYRETEAFF. Here the CDR3 DNA reads TGTGCCAGCAGCTACAGGGAGACTGAAGCTTTCTTT.